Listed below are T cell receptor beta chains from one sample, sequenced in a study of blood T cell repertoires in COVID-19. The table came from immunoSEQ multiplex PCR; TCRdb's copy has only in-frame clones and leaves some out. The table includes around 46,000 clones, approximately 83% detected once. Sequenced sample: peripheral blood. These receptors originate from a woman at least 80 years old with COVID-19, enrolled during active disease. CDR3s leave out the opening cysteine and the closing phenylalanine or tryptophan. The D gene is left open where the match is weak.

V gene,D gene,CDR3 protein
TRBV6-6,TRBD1,ASRDRPETEAF
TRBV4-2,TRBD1,ASSQIGTGGKEKLF
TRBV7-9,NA,ASSLLGSEQF
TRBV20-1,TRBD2,SASLTSGRASEQF
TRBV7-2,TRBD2,ASSLAYASGGARETQY
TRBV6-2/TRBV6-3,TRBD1,ASSATGLGNQPQH
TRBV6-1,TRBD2,ATSGISVQETQY
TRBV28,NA,ASSYLTSNQPQH
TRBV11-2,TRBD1,ASSPTGGGFYGYT
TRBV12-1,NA,ASSLKPVGSGRNSYNEQF
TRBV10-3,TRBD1,AISGTGGRKTQY
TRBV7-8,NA,ASSLVGARGGKLF
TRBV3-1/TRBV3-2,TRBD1,ASSPRQGGTYNEQF
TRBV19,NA,ASSILVDQPQH
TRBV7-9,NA,ASSHTLGEQY